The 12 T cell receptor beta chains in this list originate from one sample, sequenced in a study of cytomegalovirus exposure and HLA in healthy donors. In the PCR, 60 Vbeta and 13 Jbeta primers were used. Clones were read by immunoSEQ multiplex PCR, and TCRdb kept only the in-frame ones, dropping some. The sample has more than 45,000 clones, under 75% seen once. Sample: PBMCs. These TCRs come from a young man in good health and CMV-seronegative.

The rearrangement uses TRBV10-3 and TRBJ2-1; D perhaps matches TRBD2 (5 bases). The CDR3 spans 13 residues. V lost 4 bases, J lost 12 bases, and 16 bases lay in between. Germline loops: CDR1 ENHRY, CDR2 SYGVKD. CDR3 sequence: CAISGGSGSWQFF. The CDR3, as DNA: TGTGCCATCAGTGGAGGGAGTGGTTCCTGGCAGTTCTTC.

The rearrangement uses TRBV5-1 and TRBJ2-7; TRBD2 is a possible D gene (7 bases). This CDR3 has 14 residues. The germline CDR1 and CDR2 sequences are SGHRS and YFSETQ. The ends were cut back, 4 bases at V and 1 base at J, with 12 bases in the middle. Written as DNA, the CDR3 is TGCGCCAGCAGCCCCGCGGGGGCTTCCTACGAGCAGTACTTC. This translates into CASSPAGASYEQYF.

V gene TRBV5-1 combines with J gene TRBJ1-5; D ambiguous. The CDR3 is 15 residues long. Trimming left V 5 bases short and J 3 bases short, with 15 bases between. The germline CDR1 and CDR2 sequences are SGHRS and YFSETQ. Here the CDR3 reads CASRLHDGYNQPQHF. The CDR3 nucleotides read TGCGCCAGCAGACTACACGACGGATACAATCAGCCCCAGCATTTT.

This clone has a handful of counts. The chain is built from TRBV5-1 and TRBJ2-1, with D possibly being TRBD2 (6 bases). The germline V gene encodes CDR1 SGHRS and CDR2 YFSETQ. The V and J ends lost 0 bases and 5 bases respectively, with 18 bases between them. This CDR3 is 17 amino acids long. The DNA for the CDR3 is TGCGCCAGCAGCTTGGACTTCGCGGGGAGAGGCGACAATGAGCAGTTCTTC. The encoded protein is CASSLDFAGRGDNEQFF.

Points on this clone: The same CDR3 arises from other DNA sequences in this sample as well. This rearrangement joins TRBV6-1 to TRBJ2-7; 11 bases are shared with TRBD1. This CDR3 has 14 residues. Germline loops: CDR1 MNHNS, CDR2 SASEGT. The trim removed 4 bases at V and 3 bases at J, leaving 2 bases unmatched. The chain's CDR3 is CASSVGTGGYEQYF. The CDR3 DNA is TGTGCCAGCAGTGTCGGGACAGGGGGCTACGAGCAGTACTTC.

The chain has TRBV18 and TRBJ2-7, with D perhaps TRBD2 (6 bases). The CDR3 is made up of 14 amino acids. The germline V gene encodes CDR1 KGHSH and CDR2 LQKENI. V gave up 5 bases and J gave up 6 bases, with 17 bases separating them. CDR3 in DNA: TGTGCCAGCTCAGGGATTGCGGGGACGGGCGAGCAGTACTTC. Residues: CASSGIAGTGEQYF.

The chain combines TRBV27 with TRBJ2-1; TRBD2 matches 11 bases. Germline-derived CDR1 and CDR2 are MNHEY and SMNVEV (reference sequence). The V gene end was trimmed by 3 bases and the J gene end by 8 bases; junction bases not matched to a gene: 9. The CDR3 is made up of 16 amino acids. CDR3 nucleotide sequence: TGTGCCAGCAGTTTTCTTACTAGCGGGAGCTCACATGAGCAGTTCTTC. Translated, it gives CASSFLTSGSSHEQFF.

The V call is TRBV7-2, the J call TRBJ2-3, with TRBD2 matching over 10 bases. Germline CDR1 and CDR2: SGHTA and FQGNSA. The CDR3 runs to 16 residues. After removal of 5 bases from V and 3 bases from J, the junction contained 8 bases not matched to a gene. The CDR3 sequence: CASSATLAGVTDTQYF. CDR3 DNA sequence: TGTGCCAGCAGCGCAACGCTAGCGGGAGTGACAGATACGCAGTATTTT.

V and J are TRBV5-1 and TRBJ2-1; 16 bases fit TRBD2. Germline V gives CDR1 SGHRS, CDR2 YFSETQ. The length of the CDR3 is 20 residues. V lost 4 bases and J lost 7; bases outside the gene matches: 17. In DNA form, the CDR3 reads TGCGCCAGCAGCCCGACCACCGGGACTAGCGGGAGGGCCTCTCAAAATGAGCAGTTCTTC. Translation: CASSPTTGTSGRASQNEQFF.

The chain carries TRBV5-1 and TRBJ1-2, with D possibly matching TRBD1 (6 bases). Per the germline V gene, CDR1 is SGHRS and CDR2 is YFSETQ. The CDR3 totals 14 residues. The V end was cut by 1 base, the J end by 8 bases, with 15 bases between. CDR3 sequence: CASSLSGALEGYTF. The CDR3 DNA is TGCGCCAGCAGCTTGTCAGGGGCGTTGGAAGGCTACACCTTC.

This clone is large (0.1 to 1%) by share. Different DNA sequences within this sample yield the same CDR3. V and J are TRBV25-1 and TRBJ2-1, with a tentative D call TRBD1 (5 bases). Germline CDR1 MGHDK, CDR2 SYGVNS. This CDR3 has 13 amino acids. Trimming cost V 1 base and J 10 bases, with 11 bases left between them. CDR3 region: CASSEFRVREQFF. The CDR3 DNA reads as TGTGCCAGCAGTGAATTCAGGGTGAGGGAGCAGTTCTTC. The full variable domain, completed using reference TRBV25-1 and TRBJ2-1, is EADIYQTPRYLVIGTGKKITLECSQTMGHDKMYWYQQDPGMELHLIHYSYGVNSTEKGDLSSESTVSRIRTEHFPLTLESARPSHTSQYLCASSEFRVREQFFGPGTRLTVL.

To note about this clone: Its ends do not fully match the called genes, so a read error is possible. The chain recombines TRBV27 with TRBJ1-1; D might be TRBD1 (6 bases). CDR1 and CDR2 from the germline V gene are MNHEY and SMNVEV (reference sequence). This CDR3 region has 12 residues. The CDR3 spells CASSLGGTQVLF. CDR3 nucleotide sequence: TGTGCCAGCAGTTTAGGTGGGACACAAGTCCTCTTT.